Each of the 10 T cell receptor beta chains below was sequenced from the same sample in a study of blood T cell repertoires in COVID-19. Only in-frame clones appear in the TCRdb table, and some are missing; sequencing was by immunoSEQ multiplex PCR. The sample contains about 130,000 clones, approximately 80% of which appear only once. The sequencing input was PBMCs or T cells enriched from blood (not recorded which). The receptors shown here come from a middle-aged man who had recovered from COVID-19.

This clone has more than one count but fewer than ten. Its ends do not fully match the called genes, so a read error is possible. The gene calls are TRBV2 and TRBJ2-2; 10 bases map to TRBD2. The CDR3 runs 14 residues. From germline, CDR1 is SNHLY and CDR2 FYNNEI. CDR3 sequence (DNA): TGTGCCCGCAGACTAGCGGGTAACACCGGGGAGCTGTTTTTT. As protein: CARRLAGNTGELFF.

The V call is TRBV2, the J call TRBJ2-7, with 7 bases identical to TRBD1. Unmatched junction bases numbered 4, after V lost 7 bases and J lost 1 base. CDR1 and CDR2 (germline): SNHLY, FYNNEI. This CDR3 spans 13 amino acids. CDR3 sequence: CASKRQGSYEQYF. CDR3 coding DNA: TGTGCCAGCAAACGACAGGGTTCCTACGAGCAGTACTTC.

The chain combines TRBV10-1 with TRBJ1-3, with a possible D match to TRBD1 (6 bases). The CDR3 has 17 residues. With 0 bases removed from V and 0 bases from J, the gap between germline ends came to 12 bases. CDR1 and CDR2 (germline): WNHNN, SYGVQD (reference sequence). The CDR3 spells CASSESGGHLSGNTIYF. The DNA for the CDR3 is TGCGCCAGCAGTGAGTCAGGGGGACACCTCTCTGGAAACACCATATATTTT.

The table lists this clone with a count of one. The V and J genes are TRBV9 and TRBJ2-2; 10 bases are shared with TRBD2. V trimming: 5 bases; J trimming: 6 bases; junction bases outside the gene matches: 4. Germline loops: CDR1 SGDLS, CDR2 YYNGEE. This CDR3 is 14 amino acids long. The CDR3 DNA sequence: TGTGCCAGCAGGGAGCGGGGGGGCGCCGGGGAGCTGTTTTTT. It yields the protein CASRERGGAGELFF.

The rearrangement links TRBV27 to TRBJ2-3; 7 bases agree with TRBD1. With V trimmed by 2 bases and J by 4 bases, 9 bases remained unmatched. The CDR3 spans 16 residues. Per germline, CDR1 MNHEY and CDR2 SMNVEV (reference sequence). CDR3 sequence: CASSLRQGRSADTQYF. DNA of the CDR3: TGTGCCAGCAGTTTACGACAGGGTAGGTCCGCAGATACGCAGTATTTT.

The rearrangement links TRBV12-3 or TRBV12-4 to TRBJ1-2; 8 bases fit TRBD1. The J segment lost 4 bases and the V segment lost 5 bases, leaving 3 bases of the junction unmatched. CDR3 length: 13 amino acids. This CDR3 is CASSKDRVYGYTF. The CDR3 nucleotides are TGTGCCAGCAGTAAGGACAGGGTCTATGGCTACACCTTC.

CDR3 region: CAWSPGFSYEQYF. In DNA form, the CDR3 reads TGTGCCTGGAGTCCGGGGTTCTCCTACGAGCAGTACTTC. The V and J genes are TRBV30 and TRBJ2-7; TRBD2 is a possible D gene (5 bases). With 2 bases removed from V and 0 bases from J, the gap between germline ends came to 8 bases. Germline V lookup: CDR1 GTSNPN, CDR2 SVGIG (reference sequence). CDR3 length: 13 amino acids.

The V gene is TRBV2, the J gene TRBJ2-7, with 7 bases aligning to TRBD2. The V gene's germline CDR1 is SNHLY and CDR2 FYNNEI. The CDR3 totals 14 residues. Trimming took 3 bases from V and 2 from J; bases not matched to a gene: 4. The chain's CDR3 is CASSDGTNTYEQYF. CDR3 DNA: TGTGCCAGCAGTGATGGGACTAATACCTACGAGCAGTACTTC. The whole variable domain, filled in from reference TRBV2 and TRBJ2-7, reads EPEVTQTPSHQVTQMGQEVILRCVPISNHLYFYWYRQILGQKVEFLVSFYNNEISEKSEIFDDQFSVERPDGSNFTLKIRSTKLEDSAMYFCASSDGTNTYEQYFGPGTRLTVT.

V usage is TRBV7-9 and J usage is TRBJ1-6; D unresolved. This CDR3 is built from 16 residues. Trimming shortened V by 2 bases and J by 0 bases, and 8 bases separated the two germline ends. CDR1 is SEHNR and CDR2 is FQNEAQ in the germline V gene (reference sequence). DNA for the CDR3: TGTGCCAGCAGCTTATCCCGGGGCTCCTATAATTCACCCCTCCACTTT. Protein product: CASSLSRGSYNSPLHF.

The CDR3 loop is CSVDARTGAETEAFF. CDR3 sequence (DNA): TGCAGCGTTGATGCGAGGACAGGGGCGGAAACTGAAGCTTTCTTT. The chain links TRBV29-1 to TRBJ1-1; TRBD1 matches 9 bases. J was trimmed by 5 bases and V by 3 bases; bases with no gene match: 10. The germline V gene has CDR1 SQVTM and CDR2 ANQGSEA. The CDR3 has 15 amino acids.